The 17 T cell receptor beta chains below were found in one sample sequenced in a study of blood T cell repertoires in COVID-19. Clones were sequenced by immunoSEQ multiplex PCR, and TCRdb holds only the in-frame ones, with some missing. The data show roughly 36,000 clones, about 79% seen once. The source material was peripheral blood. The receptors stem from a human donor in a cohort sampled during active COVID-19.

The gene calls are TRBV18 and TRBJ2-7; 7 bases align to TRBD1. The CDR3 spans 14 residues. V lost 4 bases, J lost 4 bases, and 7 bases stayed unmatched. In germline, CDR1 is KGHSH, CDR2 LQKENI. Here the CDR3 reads CASSLGTEAYEQYF. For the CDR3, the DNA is TGTGCCAGCTCACTTGGGACAGAAGCATACGAGCAGTACTTC.

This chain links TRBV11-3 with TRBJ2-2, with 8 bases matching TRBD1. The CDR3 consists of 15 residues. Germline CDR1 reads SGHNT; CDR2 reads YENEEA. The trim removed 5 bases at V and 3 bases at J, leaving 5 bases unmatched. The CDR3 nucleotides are TGTGCCAGCAGCCTACAGGGGGGCGACACCGGGGAGCTGTTTTTT. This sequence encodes CASSLQGGDTGELFF.

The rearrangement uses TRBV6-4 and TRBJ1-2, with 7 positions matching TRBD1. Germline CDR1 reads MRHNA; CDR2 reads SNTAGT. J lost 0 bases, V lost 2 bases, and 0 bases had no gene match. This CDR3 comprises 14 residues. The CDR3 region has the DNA TGTGCCAGCAGTGACGGGACAGCTAACTATGGCTACACCTTC. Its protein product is CASSDGTANYGYTF.

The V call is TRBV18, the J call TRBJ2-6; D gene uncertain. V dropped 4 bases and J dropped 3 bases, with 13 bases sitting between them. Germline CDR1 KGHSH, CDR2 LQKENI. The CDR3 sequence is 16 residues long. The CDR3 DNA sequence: TGTGCCAGCTCACTACGACCTGGGCGTGGGGCCAACGTCCTGACTTTC. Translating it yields CASSLRPGRGANVLTF.

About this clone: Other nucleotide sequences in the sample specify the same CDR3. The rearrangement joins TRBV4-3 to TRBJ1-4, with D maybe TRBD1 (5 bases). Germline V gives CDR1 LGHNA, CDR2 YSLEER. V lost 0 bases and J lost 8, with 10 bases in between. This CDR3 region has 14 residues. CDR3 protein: CASSQETGGEKLFF. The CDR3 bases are TGCGCCAGCAGCCAAGAGACGGGGGGGGAAAAACTGTTTTTT.

This chain's CDR3 is CASSPRLISYEQYF. The CDR3 coding sequence is TGTGCCAGCAGCCCTCGACTGATTTCCTACGAGCAGTACTTC. V gene TRBV3-1 (or the pseudogene TRBV3-2) combines with J gene TRBJ2-7; D is uncertain. Germline CDR1 LGHDT, CDR2 YNNKEL (reference sequence). Trimming took 4 bases from V and 1 from J, leaving 11 bases between them. This CDR3 contains 14 residues.

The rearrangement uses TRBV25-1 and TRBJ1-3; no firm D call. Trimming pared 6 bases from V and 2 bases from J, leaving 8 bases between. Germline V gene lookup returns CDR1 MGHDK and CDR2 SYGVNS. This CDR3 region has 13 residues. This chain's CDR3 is CASRTAAGNTIYF. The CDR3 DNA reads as TGTGCCAGCAGGACGGCGGCTGGAAACACCATATATTTT.

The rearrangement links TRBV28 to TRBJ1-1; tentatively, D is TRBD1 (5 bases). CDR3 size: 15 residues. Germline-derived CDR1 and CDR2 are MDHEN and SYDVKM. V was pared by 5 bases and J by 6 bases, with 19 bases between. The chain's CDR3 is CASSLRKGKVSEAFF. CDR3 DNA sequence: TGTGCCAGCAGTCTTCGTAAGGGGAAGGTTTCTGAAGCTTTCTTT.

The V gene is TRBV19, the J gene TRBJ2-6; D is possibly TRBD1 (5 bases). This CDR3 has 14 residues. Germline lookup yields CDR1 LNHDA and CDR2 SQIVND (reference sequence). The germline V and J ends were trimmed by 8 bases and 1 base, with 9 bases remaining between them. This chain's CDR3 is CASSQGSGANVLTF. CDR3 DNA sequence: TGTGCCAGTTCTCAGGGATCTGGGGCCAACGTCCTGACTTTC.

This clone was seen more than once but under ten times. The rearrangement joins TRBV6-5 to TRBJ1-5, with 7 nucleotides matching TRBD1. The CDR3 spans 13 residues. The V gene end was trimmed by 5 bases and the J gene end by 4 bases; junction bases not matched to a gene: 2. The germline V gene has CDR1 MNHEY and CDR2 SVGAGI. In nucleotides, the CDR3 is TGTGCCAGCAGTAGGGGGCGGAATCAGCCCCAGCATTTT. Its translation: CASSRGRNQPQHF.

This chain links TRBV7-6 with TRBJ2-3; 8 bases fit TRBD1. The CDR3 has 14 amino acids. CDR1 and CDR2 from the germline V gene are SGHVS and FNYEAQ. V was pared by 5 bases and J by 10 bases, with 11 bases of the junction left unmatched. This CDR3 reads CASSQGALRQAQYF. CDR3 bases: TGTGCCAGCAGCCAGGGGGCCTTGAGGCAGGCGCAGTATTTT.

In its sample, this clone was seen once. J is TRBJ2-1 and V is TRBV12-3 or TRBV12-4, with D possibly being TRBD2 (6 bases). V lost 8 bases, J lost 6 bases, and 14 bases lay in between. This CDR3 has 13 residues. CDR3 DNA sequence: TGTGCCAGCTCAGGGACTTTGCCCAATGAGCAGTTCTTC. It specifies CASSGTLPNEQFF.

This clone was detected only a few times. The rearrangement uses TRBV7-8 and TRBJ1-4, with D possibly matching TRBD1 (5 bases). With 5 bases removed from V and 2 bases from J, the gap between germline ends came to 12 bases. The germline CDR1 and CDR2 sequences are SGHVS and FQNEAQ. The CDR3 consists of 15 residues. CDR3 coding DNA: TGTGCCAGCAGCCGCCCAGGGCGCACTAATGAAAAACTGTTTTTT. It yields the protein CASSRPGRTNEKLFF. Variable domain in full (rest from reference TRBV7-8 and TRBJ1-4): GAGVSQSPRYKVAKRGQDVALRCDPISGHVSLFWYQQALGQGPEFLTYFQNEAQLDKSGLPSDRFFAERPEGSVSTLKIQRTQQEDSAVYLCASSRPGRTNEKLFFGSGTQLSVL.

The CDR3 reads CASSGDSNNSPLHF. DNA of the CDR3: TGTGCCAGCAGTGGGGACAGCAATAATTCACCCCTCCACTTT. This chain links TRBV2 with TRBJ1-6, with TRBD1 matching over 7 bases. J gave up 5 bases and V 4 bases, and 2 bases lay outside the gene matches. Germline CDR1 and CDR2: SNHLY and FYNNEI. This CDR3 is 14 amino acids long.

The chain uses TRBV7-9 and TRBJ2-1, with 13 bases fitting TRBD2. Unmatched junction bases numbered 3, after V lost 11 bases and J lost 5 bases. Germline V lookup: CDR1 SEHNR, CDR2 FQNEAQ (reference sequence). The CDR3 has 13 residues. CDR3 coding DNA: TGTGCCGGGGGACTAGCGGGGAACAATGAGCAGTTCTTC. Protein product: CAGGLAGNNEQFF.

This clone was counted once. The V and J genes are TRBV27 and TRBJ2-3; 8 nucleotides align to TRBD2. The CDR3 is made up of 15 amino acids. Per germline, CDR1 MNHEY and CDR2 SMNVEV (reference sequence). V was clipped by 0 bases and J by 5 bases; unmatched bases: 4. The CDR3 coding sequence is TGTGCCAGCAGTTTATCGCCGGGGGGGCTAGATACGCAGTATTTT. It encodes CASSLSPGGLDTQYF.

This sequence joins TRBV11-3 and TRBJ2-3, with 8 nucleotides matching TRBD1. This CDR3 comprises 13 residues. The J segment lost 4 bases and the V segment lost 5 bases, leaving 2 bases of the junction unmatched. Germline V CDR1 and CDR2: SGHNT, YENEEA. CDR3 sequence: CASSPTGADTQYF. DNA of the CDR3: TGTGCCAGCAGCCCGACAGGGGCAGATACGCAGTATTTT.